This paragraph covers one T cell receptor beta chain sequence. What it binds is unknown. Losses at the gene ends were 4 bases for V and 3 bases for J; bases not matched to a gene: 7. This CDR3 comprises 15 residues. In germline, CDR1 is MDHEN, CDR2 SYDVKM. The PCR ran on 60 Vbeta and 13 Jbeta primers. Measured with immunoSEQ multiplex PCR; TCRdb has only the in-frame clones, and not every one. Across roughly 69,000 clones, the top ten clones capture over 1.5% of the sample. This sample stems from a study of cytomegalovirus exposure and HLA in healthy donors. Study-wide findings and caveats: Most observed TCR sequences were rare, whereas some public TCRs were detected in many donors.

This sequence originates from a woman under 40 in good health and CMV-seronegative. The sample consisted of PBMCs. The V and J genes are TRBV28 and TRBJ2-7; 9 bases align to TRBD1. As DNA, the CDR3 is TGTGCCAGCAGTTCTCTCGGACAGGGGAACTACGAGCAGTACTTC. This sequence encodes CASSSLGQGNYEQYF.